Here is one T cell receptor beta chain with its context. Its target is unknown. The study ran its PCR with 60 Vbeta and 13 Jbeta primers. This table comes from immunoSEQ multiplex PCR, and its TCRdb copy is limited to in-frame clones, with some not included. The sample has 150,000 to 250,000 clones; 79% are singletons. The entry originates in a study of cytomegalovirus exposure and HLA in healthy donors. Findings and caveats of the study: Productive status was seen about 90% or about 30% of the time for most TCR beta V segments in an earlier analysis.

Germline V CDR1 and CDR2: SGHNT, YENEEA. With V trimmed by 5 bases and J by 1 base, 7 bases remained unmatched. The CDR3 consists of 15 residues. This receptor was obtained from a girl aged 10 to 17 in good health and CMV-seropositive. Sequenced input: PBMCs. The chain links TRBV11-3 to TRBJ1-1; TRBD1 aligns across 7 bases. The CDR3 DNA follows: TGTGCCAGCAGCCCAGGGGGAGGATGGAACACTGAAGCTTTCTTT. This gives the protein CASSPGGGWNTEAFF.